Below, 14 T cell receptor beta chains from the same sample are listed, as sequenced in a study of CD8 T cells in Susac syndrome. RNA totalling roughly 0.45 to 1 ug underwent reverse transcription with random hexamers. In TCRdb, the immunoSEQ multiplex PCR reads were re-called with MiXCR into one record per CDR3 protein. The data contain under 80,000 distinct CDR3 sequences, about 95% of them singletons. Sequenced: CD8+ T cells from PBMCs. The source of these receptors is a human donor with multiple sclerosis.

V usage is TRBV29-1 and J usage is TRBJ1-2; 9 bases map to TRBD1. This CDR3 spans 14 amino acids. In germline, CDR1 is SQVTM, CDR2 ANQGSEA. V shed 4 bases, J shed 7 bases, and the junction held 10 bases outside the gene matches. CDR3 in DNA: TGCAGCGTTGGGGGAGGACAGGGGAGCGGTGGCTACACCTTC. It is translated as CSVGGGQGSGGYTF.

CDR3 loop: CASSSSGTDLTGELFF. CDR3 DNA sequence: TGTGCCAGCAGCTCCTCCGGGACAGACCTAACCGGGGAGCTGTTTTTT. V gene TRBV6-2 or TRBV6-3 combines with J gene TRBJ2-2, with 7 bases identical to TRBD1. V was pared by 6 bases and J by 5 bases, with 12 bases of the junction left unmatched. This CDR3 has 16 residues. CDR1 and CDR2 (germline): MNHEY, SVGEGT.

V gene TRBV28 combines with J gene TRBJ1-2; D remains ambiguous. The CDR3 is 14 residues long. V gave up 6 bases and J gave up 5 bases, with 16 bases separating them. Germline CDR1 is MDHEN and CDR2 is SYDVKM. CDR3 sequence: CASSPVGRLYGYTF. The CDR3 DNA reads as TGTGCCAGCAGCCCGGTCGGACGGCTTTATGGCTACACCTTC.

The chain is built from TRBV6-1 and TRBJ2-1; unclear D gene. Germline V gives CDR1 MNHNS, CDR2 SASEGT. The V end lost 5 bases, the J end lost 5 bases, and 10 bases lay between the germline ends. The CDR3 spans 13 residues. The CDR3 loop reads CASSMDRNNEQFF. CDR3 DNA: TGTGCCAGCAGTATGGACCGGAACAATGAGCAGTTCTTC.

The chain carries TRBV6-2 or TRBV6-3 and TRBJ2-4; TRBD1 matches at 9 bases. After removal of 7 bases from V and 0 bases from J, the junction contained 16 bases not matched to a gene. Per the germline V gene, CDR1 is MNHEY and CDR2 is SVGEGT. The CDR3 is 19 residues long. This CDR3 is CASNDDGTGLPLAKNIQYF. CDR3 bases: TGTGCCAGCAACGACGACGGGACAGGGCTTCCTCTAGCCAAAAACATTCAGTACTTC.

As for this clonotype: A read error may produce the germline difference seen at one junction end. V is TRBV29-1 and J is TRBJ1-1; 10 bases line up with TRBD1. The CDR3 loop spans 16 amino acids. Germline V gene lookup returns CDR1 SQVTM and CDR2 ANQGSEA. The DNA of the CDR3 is TGTAGCGCAGGGACAGGGGTACGCCCTTTGAACACTGAAGCTTTCTTT. This translates into CSAGTGVRPLNTEAFF.

The rearrangement joins TRBV5-4 to TRBJ2-7; a weak D match, TRBD2 (6 bases). Trimming cost V 3 bases and J 1 base, with 8 bases left between them. The CDR3 is made up of 13 amino acids. CDR1 SGHNT and CDR2 YYREEE come from the germline V gene (reference sequence). The CDR3 DNA reads TGTGCCAGCAGCTCGGGGGAGTCCTACGAGCAGTACTTC. Translated, it gives CASSSGESYEQYF.

The rearrangement uses TRBV12-5 and TRBJ1-1, with D unclear. CDR3 size: 15 residues. V was trimmed by 7 bases and J by 0 bases, leaving 15 bases between them. Looked up from germline, CDR1 is LGHNT and CDR2 is FRNRAP. The CDR3: CASAREREMNTEAFF. CDR3 DNA: TGTGCTAGTGCCCGGGAGAGGGAGATGAACACTGAAGCTTTCTTT.

The genes are TRBV9 and TRBJ1-1; the D gene is possibly TRBD1 (5 bases). The CDR3 has 14 residues. V lost 1 base and J 1 base, leaving 8 bases between the germline ends. Germline V lookup: CDR1 SGDLS, CDR2 YYNGEE. CDR3 coding DNA: TGTGCCAGCAGCGTAACAGGCCCGAACACTGAAGCTTTCTTT. This translates into CASSVTGPNTEAFF.

This chain connects TRBV9 to TRBJ2-3; no firm D call. The germline V gene has CDR1 SGDLS and CDR2 YYNGEE. The ends were cut back, 3 bases at V and 6 bases at J, with 8 bases in the middle. This CDR3 comprises 12 residues. CDR3 sequence: CASSDHPDTQYF. The DNA of the CDR3 is TGTGCCAGCAGCGATCACCCGGATACGCAGTATTTT.

The rearrangement joins TRBV5-1 to TRBJ2-7; D gene unclear. Germline assignment: CDR1 SGHRS and CDR2 YFSETQ. This CDR3 has 13 amino acids. V lost 2 bases, J lost 3 bases, and 9 bases lay in between. The CDR3 nucleotides read TGCGCCAGCAGCTTCGGGCCCGACTACGAGCAGTACTTC. It yields the protein CASSFGPDYEQYF.

The chain links TRBV7-6 to TRBJ2-5; D gene uncertain. The CDR3 covers 16 residues. The V gene lost 1 base and the J gene lost 3 bases, with 15 bases spanning the gap. Germline V gene sequence: CDR1 SGHVS, CDR2 FNYEAQ. The CDR3 DNA follows: TGTGCCAGCAGCTTAGACCCGGCGTGGGGTAAAGAGACCCAGTACTTC. Translated: CASSLDPAWGKETQYF.

CDR3 bases: TGCGCCAGCAGCTTGGGCCCCTCTTACGACAGAGCAACTAATGAAAAACTGTTTTTT. Translated, it gives CASSLGPSYDRATNEKLFF. The chain carries TRBV5-1 and TRBJ1-4, with TRBD1 as a possible D gene (5 bases). The CDR3 covers 19 residues. Germline V gene data show CDR1 as SGHRS and CDR2 as YFSETQ. The V gene lost 0 bases and the J gene lost 0 bases, with 18 bases spanning the gap.

This clonotype came up once. This chain joins TRBV6-5 and TRBJ1-1; the D gene is possibly TRBD1 (5 bases). Germline V CDR1 and CDR2: MNHEY, SVGAGI. This CDR3 has 12 residues. Trimming left V 6 bases short and J 5 bases short, with 10 bases between. The CDR3 nucleotides read TGTGCCAGCAGGGAGGGGACGACTGAAGCTTTCTTT. Encoded protein: CASREGTTEAFF.